The TCR beta chain under discussion was sequenced for a study of regulatory T cells in long-lasting Graves disease. Regarding time point: newly diagnosed GD, antithyroid drugs for less than 3 months. Isolated PBMC RNA provided the starting material for the TCR library. The authors drew approximately 10 milliliters of peripheral blood into EDTA tubes. Study-level results: Limited samples may have lowered accuracy.

The CDR3 is made up of 17 amino acids. The V segment lost 4 bases and the J segment 6 bases; nucleotides outside the gene matches: 10. Germline-derived CDR1 and CDR2 are KGHSH and LQKENI. Worth noting for this clonotype: The antigen remains unidentified.

Building of the TCR beta libraries involved iRepertoire HTBI primers and Arm-PCR of CDR3 regions. Authors' data handling: Samples revealed approximately 67 TRBV and about 15 TRBJ segments. TCRdb called the multiplex PCR reads again in MiXCR, with one record for every CDR3 protein. These V and J calls originate from TCRdb's pipeline instead of the authors' own analysis. The sample records around 250,000 distinct CDR3 sequences, around 19% being singletons. The same sample was also used in a study of T cells in Graves' hyperthyroidism and ophthalmopathy.

The material was peripheral blood mononuclear cells (PBMCs), obtained at new diagnosis, from a patient treated with antithyroid drugs. The receptor was derived from a woman aged 25 to 39 with Graves disease. The chain uses TRBV18 and TRBJ1-4; 11 bases agree with TRBD1. This CDR3 reads CASSQGYPGQGDEKLFF. Here the CDR3 DNA reads TGTGCCAGCTCACAAGGCTATCCGGGACAGGGGGATGAAAAACTGTTTTTT.